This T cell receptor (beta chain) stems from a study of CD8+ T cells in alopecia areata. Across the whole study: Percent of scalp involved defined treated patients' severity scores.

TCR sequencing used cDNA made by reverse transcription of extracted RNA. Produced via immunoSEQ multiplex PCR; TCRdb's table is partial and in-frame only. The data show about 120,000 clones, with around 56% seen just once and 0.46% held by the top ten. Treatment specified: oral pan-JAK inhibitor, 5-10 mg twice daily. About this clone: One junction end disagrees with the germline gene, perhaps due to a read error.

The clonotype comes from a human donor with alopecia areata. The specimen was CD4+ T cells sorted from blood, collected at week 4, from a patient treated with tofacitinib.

CDR3 amino acids: CASSFVSSEQYF. DNA for the CDR3: TGTGCCAGCAGCTTCGTCTCCTCCGAGCAGTACTTC. V is TRBV7-9 and J is TRBJ2-7, with unresolved D. CDR1 is SEHNR, CDR2 FQNEAQ, per germline (reference sequence). CDR3 length: 12 amino acids. The complete variable domain, with remaining parts taken from reference TRBV7-9 and TRBJ2-7, reads DTGVSQNPRHKITKRGQNVTFRCDPISEHNRLYWYRQTLGQGPEFLTYFQNEAQLEKSRLLSDRFSAERPKGSFSTLEIQRTEQGDSAMYLCASSFVSSEQYFGPGTRLTVT.